This T cell receptor beta chain came from a study of shared clonotypes between healthy human individuals. Repertoires were generated with immunoSEQ multiplex PCR, while TCRdb's copy carries only in-frame clones and drops some. Here the sample spans over 400,000 clones, 81% being singletons. V was trimmed by 2 bases and J by 4 bases, leaving 11 bases between them. Per germline, CDR1 SGHVS and CDR2 FNYEAQ. The CDR3 sequence is 14 residues long. This TCR was recovered from a woman between 35 and 50 years old in good health. Some clones in this sample may be carry-over from other donors' samples. The chain uses TRBV7-6 and TRBJ1-2; D may be TRBD1 (6 bases). The sequencing input was PBMCs. The CDR3 nucleotides are TGTGCCAGCAGCTTATCGGGGGGGCCCTATGGCTACACCTTC. Protein sequence: CASSLSGGPYGYTF. The variable domain in full, completed from reference TRBV7-6 and TRBJ1-2, reads GAGVSQSPRYKVTKRGQDVALRCDPISGHVSLYWYRQALGQGPEFLTYFNYEAQQDKSGLPNDRFSAERPEGSISTLTIQRTEQRDSAMYRCASSLSGGPYGYTFGSGTRLTVV.